One sample yielded the 27 T cell receptor beta chains listed below, sequenced in a study of shared clonotypes between healthy human individuals. The method was immunoSEQ multiplex PCR; TCRdb's version includes in-frame clones alone and lacks a portion of them. Among about 2,500,000 clones listed, more than 90% were seen once. The sample was naive CD4+ T cells sorted from blood. As for subset: CD45RA+ positively selected. The source of these receptors is a man younger than 35 in good health.

The chain couples TRBV7-9 to TRBJ2-1; TRBD2 might be the D (5 bases). CDR1 and CDR2 from the germline V gene are SEHNR and FQNEAQ (reference sequence). The length of the CDR3 is 14 residues. The V end lost 7 bases, the J end lost 4 bases, and 14 bases lay between the germline ends. The CDR3 sequence is CASNPSGAYNEQFF. CDR3 nucleotide sequence: TGTGCCAGCAATCCCAGCGGAGCTTACAATGAGCAGTTCTTC.

The chain employs TRBV6-6 and TRBJ2-3; 12 nucleotides line up with TRBD2. CDR1 is MNHNY, CDR2 SVGAGI, per germline (reference sequence). V was clipped by 5 bases and J by 3 bases; unmatched bases: 6. CDR3 length: 16 amino acids. Here the CDR3 DNA reads TGTGCCAGCAGTCAGACTAGCGGGAGAGGGACAGATACGCAGTATTTT. It translates to CASSQTSGRGTDTQYF.

This chain joins TRBV2 and TRBJ2-1; D uncertain. The CDR3 loop spans 13 amino acids. With 4 bases removed from V and 2 bases from J, the gap between germline ends came to 6 bases. In germline, CDR1 is SNHLY, CDR2 FYNNEI. The CDR3 region is CASSVSPYNEQFF. CDR3 DNA: TGTGCCAGCAGTGTTAGCCCCTACAATGAGCAGTTCTTC.

The rearrangement links TRBV14 to TRBJ2-5, with D possibly being TRBD1 or TRBD2 (5 bases each). There are 16 residues in the CDR3. Germline loops: CDR1 SGHDN, CDR2 FVKESK. The V end was cut by 1 base, the J end by 5 bases, with 17 bases between. The CDR3 DNA reads TGTGCCAGCAGCCAAGGCTTAGTCAGGGAGATGGAGACCCAGTACTTC. Protein product: CASSQGLVREMETQYF.

This clone has a single count. The chain is built from TRBV18 and TRBJ1-1, with a weak D call TRBD1 (6 bases). The CDR3 is 16 residues long. Trimming stripped 4 bases from V and 2 bases from J, with 17 bases between. Germline V gene data show CDR1 as KGHSH and CDR2 as LQKENI. The CDR3 region is CASSQQGLKVNTEAFF. In nucleotides, the CDR3 is TGTGCCAGCTCACAACAGGGTTTAAAAGTTAACACTGAAGCTTTCTTT.

The J gene is TRBJ2-5, the V gene TRBV5-4, with 12 bases aligning to TRBD1. CDR3 length: 16 amino acids. Germline lookup yields CDR1 SGHNT and CDR2 YYREEE (reference sequence). With V trimmed by 4 bases and J by 6 bases, 10 bases remained unmatched. The CDR3 spells CASSLGTGGAGQTQYF. The CDR3 bases are TGTGCCAGCAGCCTGGGGACAGGGGGCGCGGGGCAGACCCAGTACTTC.

The sample holds one count of this clone. The sample contains more than one DNA sequence encoding this CDR3. V is TRBV5-1 and J is TRBJ2-2, with D tentatively TRBD1 (6 bases). Germline loops: CDR1 SGHRS, CDR2 YFSETQ. V lost 3 bases and J 2 bases, leaving 11 bases between the germline ends. CDR3 length: 15 amino acids. The CDR3 sequence: CASSSGTLNTGELFF. CDR3 coding DNA: TGCGCCAGCAGCTCTGGGACACTTAACACCGGGGAGCTGTTTTTT.

The rearrangement links TRBV7-9 to TRBJ2-7, with TRBD1 matching over 7 bases. Per the germline V gene, CDR1 is SEHNR and CDR2 is FQNEAQ (reference sequence). V lost 4 bases and J lost 3; bases outside the gene matches: 12. The CDR3 is made up of 16 amino acids. CDR3 in DNA: TGTGCCAGCAGCTCACAGACAGGGAGTCCCCACTACGAGCAGTACTTC. Its protein is CASSSQTGSPHYEQYF.

The count of this clone is one. This sequence joins TRBV19 and TRBJ2-5, with a weak D call TRBD1 (5 bases). CDR3 length: 14 residues. Germline values: CDR1 LNHDA, CDR2 SQIVND (reference sequence). V gave up 6 bases and J gave up 5 bases, with 16 bases separating them. CDR3 in amino acids: CASSERQLRETQYF. CDR3 coding DNA: TGTGCCAGTAGCGAAAGACAGCTTCGGGAGACCCAGTACTTC.

This clone showed up just a few times. The rearrangement uses TRBV7-9 and TRBJ1-2; TRBD1 might be the D (5 bases). The V end was cut by 1 base, the J end by 2 bases, with 11 bases between. From germline, CDR1 is SEHNR and CDR2 FQNEAQ (reference sequence). The CDR3 spans 15 residues. CDR3 residues: CASSLGLAGNYGYTF. The CDR3 nucleotides read TGTGCCAGCAGCTTAGGTCTGGCAGGGAACTATGGCTACACCTTC.

The CDR3 region has the DNA TGTGCCACCAGCAGAAGCCCGGACACGGTTCGGGACGAGCAGTACTTC. This sequence encodes CATSRSPDTVRDEQYF. V gene TRBV15 combines with J gene TRBJ2-7; D is perhaps TRBD1 (5 bases). The V gene lost 2 bases and the J gene lost 5 bases, with 19 bases spanning the gap. The CDR3 runs to 16 residues. Germline CDR1 reads LNHNV; CDR2 reads YYDKDF (reference sequence).

As for this clone: The sample holds other DNA sequences that translate to the same CDR3. The chain couples TRBV15 to TRBJ2-7, with D possibly being TRBD1 or TRBD2 (5 bases each). This CDR3 has 14 amino acids. CDR1 is LNHNV, CDR2 YYDKDF, per germline (reference sequence). Trimming left V 1 base short and J 2 bases short, with 9 bases between. This CDR3 reads CATSRGGVPYEQYF. The CDR3 DNA follows: TGTGCCACCAGCAGAGGAGGGGTCCCCTACGAGCAGTACTTC.

The V and J genes are TRBV25-1 and TRBJ2-5; possible D gene TRBD2, 5 bases. Germline assignment: CDR1 MGHDK and CDR2 SYGVNS. The CDR3 runs 17 residues. The germline V and J ends were trimmed by 0 bases and 1 base, with 15 bases remaining between them. The CDR3 coding sequence is TGTGCCAGCAGTGAATATCAAACACGGAGGCTCCAAGAGACCCAGTACTTC. Its protein product is CASSEYQTRRLQETQYF.

The chain carries TRBV6-1 and TRBJ2-7, with 8 positions matching TRBD1. V was pared by 6 bases and J by 3 bases, with 7 bases of the junction left unmatched. This CDR3 contains 14 residues. CDR1 and CDR2 (germline): MNHNS, SASEGT. Here the CDR3 reads CASRGGQVIYEQYF. CDR3 in DNA: TGTGCCAGCAGGGGGGGACAGGTTATCTACGAGCAGTACTTC.

The chain uses TRBV28 and TRBJ2-7; D is ambiguous. V lost 3 bases, J lost 2 bases, and 11 bases lay in between. The CDR3 is 14 residues long. CDR1 MDHEN and CDR2 SYDVKM come from the germline V gene. The CDR3 reads CASSFRAVTYEQYF. The CDR3 DNA reads TGTGCCAGCAGTTTCCGCGCAGTGACCTACGAGCAGTACTTC. Using reference TRBV28 and TRBJ2-7 for the parts outside the CDR3, the full variable domain is DVKVTQSSRYLVKRTGEKVFLECVQDMDHENMFWYRQDPGLGLRLIYFSYDVKMKEKGDIPEGYSVSREKKERFSLILESASTNQTSMYLCASSFRAVTYEQYFGPGTRLTVT.

A note on this clone: Other DNA sequences in the same sample also yield this CDR3. The chain joins TRBV5-1 to TRBJ2-5; 8 bases map to TRBD2. Germline V gene sequence: CDR1 SGHRS, CDR2 YFSETQ. The CDR3 runs to 15 residues. V lost 4 bases to trimming and J lost 2 bases; unmatched junction nucleotides: 7. This CDR3 reads CASSPPTSGQETQYF. Written as DNA, the CDR3 is TGCGCCAGCAGCCCACCAACTAGCGGACAAGAGACCCAGTACTTC.

Comments on this clone: Distinct nucleotide sequences in the sample also encode this CDR3. J is TRBJ2-7 and V is TRBV18; 10 bases agree with TRBD1. The CDR3 consists of 15 residues. Germline CDR1 reads KGHSH; CDR2 reads LQKENI. The V and J ends lost 3 bases and 0 bases, in that order; junction bases with no gene match: 2. CDR3 coding DNA: TGTGCCAGCTCACCCGGACAGGGGGGCTCCTACGAGCAGTACTTC. Translation gives CASSPGQGGSYEQYF.

The chain recombines TRBV6-6 with TRBJ1-1, with 7 bases identical to TRBD1. The CDR3 totals 16 residues. The V gene end was trimmed by 4 bases and the J gene end by 0 bases; junction bases not matched to a gene: 8. Germline CDR1 reads MNHNY; CDR2 reads SVGAGI (reference sequence). Here the CDR3 DNA reads TGTGCCAGCAGTTGGGCGAGAGGGGGCTTGAACACTGAAGCTTTCTTT. Amino acid sequence: CASSWARGGLNTEAFF.

The chain couples TRBV6-5 to TRBJ2-2; the match to TRBD2 covers 8 bases. With V trimmed by 5 bases and J by 6 bases, 5 bases remained unmatched. The CDR3 runs 14 residues. In germline, CDR1 is MNHEY, CDR2 SVGAGI. Here the CDR3 reads CASSPAGGAGELFF. CDR3 nucleotides: TGTGCCAGCAGTCCCGCGGGGGGCGCCGGGGAGCTGTTTTTT.

As for this clone: Other nucleotide sequences from this sample produce the same CDR3. The chain links TRBV7-2 to TRBJ2-1; no clear D. Trimming pared 5 bases from V and 7 bases from J, leaving 6 bases between. The CDR3 has 11 amino acids. CDR1 is SGHTA and CDR2 is FQGNSA in the germline V gene. This CDR3 reads CASSLQNEQFF. DNA for the CDR3: TGTGCCAGCAGCCTCCAGAATGAGCAGTTCTTC. Supplemented by reference TRBV7-2 and TRBJ2-1, the full variable domain reads GAGVSQSPSNKVTEKGKDVELRCDPISGHTALYWYRQSLGQGLEFLIYFQGNSAPDKSGLPSDRFSAERTGGSVSTLTIQRTQQEDSAVYLCASSLQNEQFFGPGTRLTVL.

This chain connects TRBV7-6 to TRBJ2-4; 7 positions agree with TRBD2. From germline, CDR1 is SGHVS and CDR2 FNYEAQ. The CDR3 contains 14 residues. The trim removed 5 bases at V and 8 bases at J, leaving 9 bases unmatched. For the CDR3, the DNA is TGTGCCAGCAGCCCTGCGGTGGCGGGAGACATTCAGTACTTC. This codes for CASSPAVAGDIQYF.

The chain combines TRBV9 with TRBJ1-3; D remains unclear. Germline V gene sequence: CDR1 SGDLS, CDR2 YYNGEE. Trimming shortened V by 3 bases and J by 0 bases, and 13 bases separated the two germline ends. The CDR3 has 16 residues. As DNA, the CDR3 is TGTGCCAGCAGCGCAGAAGGGTCTTCCTCTGGAAACACCATATATTTT. Its translation: CASSAEGSSSGNTIYF.

This chain links TRBV25-1 with TRBJ2-1, with D possibly TRBD2 on 6 matching bases. The germline V gene has CDR1 MGHDK and CDR2 SYGVNS. The CDR3 sequence is 14 residues long. V lost 6 bases and J 3 bases, leaving 12 bases between the germline ends. CDR3 DNA: TGTGCCAGCAGCCTGACGGGAGTCTACAATGAGCAGTTCTTC. This translates into CASSLTGVYNEQFF.

The chain links TRBV5-1 to TRBJ2-3, with 10 positions matching TRBD1. CDR3 size: 15 residues. Germline V gene sequence: CDR1 SGHRS, CDR2 YFSETQ. V lost 4 bases and J lost 5; bases outside the gene matches: 7. Here the CDR3 reads CASSPTGGIVDTQYF. The CDR3 nucleotides are TGCGCCAGCAGCCCGACAGGGGGCATCGTAGATACGCAGTATTTT.

This chain uses TRBV7-9 with TRBJ1-1; 7 nucleotides line up with TRBD1. Germline V gene sequence: CDR1 SEHNR, CDR2 FQNEAQ (reference sequence). J was trimmed by 0 bases and V by 4 bases; bases with no gene match: 11. This CDR3 spans 17 amino acids. This CDR3 is CASSSERTGLMNTEAFF. The CDR3 DNA follows: TGTGCCAGCAGCTCAGAAAGGACAGGTTTGATGAACACTGAAGCTTTCTTT.

This chain links TRBV10-1 with TRBJ1-1, with TRBD1 identical over 9 bases. The germline gives CDR1 WNHNN, CDR2 SYGVQD (reference sequence). CDR3 size: 15 residues. V lost 1 base and J lost 6; bases outside the gene matches: 6. The CDR3 nucleotides are TGCGCCAGCAGTGAGTTACCGGGACAGGGCTCTGAAGCTTTCTTT. Residues: CASSELPGQGSEAFF.

The CDR3 protein is CASSFGPAGKQETQYF. The CDR3 region has the DNA TGCGCCAGCAGCTTCGGGCCGGCGGGGAAACAAGAGACCCAGTACTTC. The V gene is TRBV5-1, the J gene TRBJ2-5; D perhaps matches TRBD2 (6 bases). Trimming removed 2 bases from V and 2 bases from J, with 16 bases in between. Looked up from germline, CDR1 is SGHRS and CDR2 is YFSETQ. The CDR3 totals 16 residues. The whole variable domain, remainder taken from reference TRBV5-1 and TRBJ2-5, is KAGVTQTPRYLIKTRGQQVTLSCSPISGHRSVSWYQQTPGQGLQFLFEYFSETQRNKGNFPGRFSGRQFSNSRSEMNVSTLELGDSALYLCASSFGPAGKQETQYFGPGTRLLVL.